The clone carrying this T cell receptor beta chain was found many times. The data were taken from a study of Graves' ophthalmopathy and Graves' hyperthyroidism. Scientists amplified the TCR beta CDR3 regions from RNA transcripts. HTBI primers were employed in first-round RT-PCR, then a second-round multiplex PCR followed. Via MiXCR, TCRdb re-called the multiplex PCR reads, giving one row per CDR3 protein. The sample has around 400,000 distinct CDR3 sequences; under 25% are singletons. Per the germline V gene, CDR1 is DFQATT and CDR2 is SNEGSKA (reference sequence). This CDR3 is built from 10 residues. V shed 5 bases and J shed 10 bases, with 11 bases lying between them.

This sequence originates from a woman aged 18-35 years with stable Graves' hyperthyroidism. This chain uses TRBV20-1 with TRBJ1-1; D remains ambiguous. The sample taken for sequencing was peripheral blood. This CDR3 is CSAPGGLAFF. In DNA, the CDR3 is TGCAGTGCTCCGGGAGGGTTAGCTTTCTTT.